These 5 T cell receptor beta chains came from one sample sequenced in a study of post-analysis software for immune sequencing data. Sequencing libraries made from TCR beta cDNA carried unique molecular identifiers. TCRdb used MiXCR to reprocess the PCR reads, holding one entry per CDR3 protein. Here the sample spans approximately 570,000 distinct CDR3 sequences, roughly 46% being singletons. Findings and caveats of the study: The five TRBV segments detected at higher frequency in patients than in controls included TRBV5-6, TRBV5-1 and TRBV20-1.

These TCRs' antigens remain unknown. Sequenced: blood. The source is a girl aged 5-17 years with multiple sclerosis.

This clonotype appeared a few times. The CDR3 nucleotides are TGTGCCAGCAGCCCGCGACAGGGGGAGAGCACAGATACGCAGTATTTT. It yields the protein CASSPRQGESTDTQYF. The rearrangement links TRBV7-9 to TRBJ2-3, with 9 bases identical to TRBD1. Trimming at V came to 5 bases and at J to 0 bases, leaving 6 bases not matched to a gene. In germline, CDR1 is SEHNR, CDR2 FQNEAQ (reference sequence). The CDR3 loop spans 16 amino acids.

To note about this clonotype: At one end, the junction sequence differs from germline, possibly due to a read error. This chain connects TRBV3-1 to TRBJ2-3; the D is unclear. The CDR3 is 13 residues long. The germline gives CDR1 LGHDT, CDR2 YNNKEL (reference sequence). The CDR3 nucleotides read TGTGCCAGCAACGGCGCTCGGGTAGATACGCGGTATTTT. Translated, it gives CASNGARVDTRYF.

The chain uses TRBV14 and TRBJ2-3; no definite D call. Germline CDR1 SGHDN, CDR2 FVKESK. CDR3 length: 15 residues. Trimming removed 1 base from V and 1 base from J, with 9 bases in between. The CDR3 DNA reads as TGTGCCAGCAGCCAAGTCCCTGGGGGCACAGATACGCAGTATTTT. Amino acids: CASSQVPGGTDTQYF.

This chain connects TRBV6-5 to TRBJ2-3; TRBD2 matches at 8 bases. From germline, CDR1 is MNHEY and CDR2 SVGAGI. The V and J ends lost 4 bases and 0 bases, in that order; junction bases with no gene match: 15. This CDR3 has 19 residues. CDR3 sequence: CASSLSSGGPQSSTDTQYF. The DNA for the CDR3 is TGTGCCAGCAGTTTGTCAAGCGGGGGCCCACAATCTAGCACAGATACGCAGTATTTT.

This clonotype appeared a few times. The chain is built from TRBV4-2 and TRBJ2-7, with D perhaps matching TRBD2 (7 bases). The CDR3 is made up of 14 amino acids. The germline V and J ends were trimmed by 5 bases and 4 bases, with 15 bases remaining between them. Germline values: CDR1 LGHNA, CDR2 YNFKEQ. CDR3 sequence (DNA): TGTGCCAGCAGCGAGGAGGGGGGGGTTTACGAGCAGTACTTC. Translation: CASSEEGGVYEQYF.